These 17 T cell receptor beta chains were sequenced from one sample in a study of T cell changes during pregnancy in multiple sclerosis (dated 2019 in TCRdb). The library was built by means of the immunoSEQ multiplex PCR assay. TCRdb retrieved this table from immuneACCESS and kept in-frame rearrangements only. Not all clones are present; in checked studies, unresolved V genes account for under half, and no reason is known for the remainder. This sample holds around 19,000 clones; roughly nine tenths were observed only once. The ten largest account for less than 20% of the sample. The specimen was CD8+ T cells from peripheral blood mononuclear cells, collected after pregnancy. The origin of the receptors is a female donor in good health, enrolled as a control in a pregnancy study.

The gene calls are TRBV5-6 and TRBJ2-7, with 13 bases matching TRBD2. Germline V lookup: CDR1 SGHDT, CDR2 YYEEEE. V shed 3 bases and J 4 bases; nucleotides not matched to a gene: 10. The CDR3 runs to 17 residues. This CDR3 is CASSSGTSGTLGYEQYF. DNA of the CDR3: TGTGCCAGCAGCTCGGGGACTAGCGGGACTCTCGGATACGAGCAGTACTTC.

This chain joins TRBV4-1 and TRBJ1-1; 7 bases are a match to TRBD1. Germline CDR1 and CDR2: MGHRA and YSYEKL. This CDR3 spans 13 amino acids. With 5 bases clipped from V and 4 bases from J, the junction kept 4 bases outside the gene matches. Written as DNA, the CDR3 is TGCGCCAGCAGCTCCCAGGGGGGCACTGAAGCTTTCTTT. It specifies CASSSQGGTEAFF.

This chain uses TRBV5-4 with TRBJ2-7; 12 positions agree with TRBD2. Germline assignment: CDR1 SGHNT and CDR2 YYREEE (reference sequence). The V segment lost 4 bases and the J segment 4 bases; nucleotides outside the gene matches: 3. The CDR3 totals 14 residues. CDR3 DNA: TGTGCCAGCAGCCCCGGGACTAGCGGGTACGAGCAGTACTTC. It is translated as CASSPGTSGYEQYF.

CDR3 nucleotide sequence: TGTGCCAGCAATCCCCGGGACAGGCGTTACAATGAGCAGTTCTTC. Amino acid sequence: CASNPRDRRYNEQFF. The gene calls are TRBV27 and TRBJ2-1; 8 bases match TRBD1. Looked up from germline, CDR1 is MNHEY and CDR2 is SMNVEV (reference sequence). Unmatched junction bases numbered 9, after V lost 7 bases and J lost 4 bases. The CDR3 has 15 amino acids.

The CDR3 sequence is CASSPRGRATEAFF. The CDR3, as DNA: TGTGCCAGCAGTCCCCGTGGCAGGGCAACTGAAGCTTTCTTT. The rearrangement joins TRBV27 to TRBJ1-1, with D perhaps TRBD1 (5 bases). This CDR3 is built from 14 residues. Per the germline V gene, CDR1 is MNHEY and CDR2 is SMNVEV (reference sequence). Trimming left V 5 bases short and J 5 bases short, with 15 bases between.

The gene calls are TRBV9 and TRBJ1-1, with no clear D. Germline assignment: CDR1 SGDLS and CDR2 YYNGEE. The V end lost 3 bases, the J end lost 11 bases, and 14 bases lay between the germline ends. The CDR3 extends over 12 amino acids. Written as DNA, the CDR3 is TGTGCCAGCAGCGGCCCATTGAGTGAGGCTTTCTTT. This translates into CASSGPLSEAFF.

V is TRBV7-8 and J is TRBJ1-4, with TRBD1 as a possible D gene (5 bases). CDR3 size: 14 residues. V was pared by 5 bases and J by 5 bases, with 12 bases between. Germline values: CDR1 SGHVS, CDR2 FQNEAQ. The CDR3 bases are TGTGCCAGCAGCGCGGGGGAGGCCAATGAAAAACTGTTTTTT. Encoded protein: CASSAGEANEKLFF.

The table lists this clone with a count of one. The chain uses TRBV30 and TRBJ1-5, with 10 bases identical to TRBD1. The CDR3 is 17 amino acids. Germline loops: CDR1 GTSNPN, CDR2 SVGIG (reference sequence). The trim removed 2 bases at V and 0 bases at J, leaving 7 bases unmatched. The chain's CDR3 is CAWSPDRGSFSNQPQHF. As DNA, the CDR3 is TGTGCCTGGAGTCCGGACAGGGGGAGTTTTAGCAATCAGCCCCAGCATTTT.

The chain links TRBV14 to TRBJ2-3; 10 bases match TRBD1. In germline, CDR1 is SGHDN, CDR2 FVKESK. V was pared by 3 bases and J by 5 bases, with 8 bases of the junction left unmatched. The CDR3 loop spans 16 amino acids. Written as DNA, the CDR3 is TGTGCCAGCAGCCACTCGACAGGGGGCGCAGGAGATACGCAGTATTTT. Protein sequence: CASSHSTGGAGDTQYF.

In its sample, this clone was seen once. The V call is TRBV6-5, the J call TRBJ2-7; D perhaps matches TRBD2 (6 bases). The CDR3 has 14 amino acids. Germline V CDR1 and CDR2: MNHEY, SVGAGI. V was shortened by 6 bases and J by 0 bases, with 12 bases between the two germline ends. Here the CDR3 DNA reads TGTGCCAGCAGCCCCGGCGGGGTCTCCTACGAGCAGTACTTC. This codes for CASSPGGVSYEQYF.

This chain uses TRBV18 with TRBJ2-7, with a possible D match to TRBD2 (6 bases). This CDR3 is 15 amino acids long. Germline V CDR1 and CDR2: KGHSH, LQKENI. Trimming removed 3 bases from V and 4 bases from J, with 16 bases in between. CDR3 sequence: CASSPGTRSGYEQYF. The CDR3 DNA is TGTGCCAGCTCACCCGGGACTCGGAGTGGATACGAGCAGTACTTC.

J is TRBJ2-1 and V is TRBV15, with 11 nucleotides matching TRBD2. The CDR3 length is 15 residues. The germline CDR1 and CDR2 sequences are LNHNV and YYDKDF (reference sequence). The trim removed 0 bases at V and 10 bases at J, leaving 5 bases unmatched. The CDR3 is CATSRDLAGGEEQFF. Here the CDR3 DNA reads TGTGCCACCAGCAGAGATCTAGCGGGAGGTGAGGAGCAGTTCTTC.

The chain carries TRBV5-5 and TRBJ2-1; a weak D match, TRBD2 (5 bases). Trimming removed 3 bases from V and 9 bases from J, with 13 bases in between. Germline-derived CDR1 and CDR2 are SGHKS and YYEKEE (reference sequence). The CDR3 runs to 13 residues. The CDR3 DNA reads as TGTGCCAGCAGCTCCCCCCGTGAGGGTGAGCAGTTCTTC. Translated, it gives CASSSPREGEQFF.

V gene TRBV5-5 combines with J gene TRBJ1-1, with TRBD1 matching over 7 bases. The CDR3 contains 14 residues. V dropped 4 bases and J dropped 5; count of bases not matched to a gene: 8. Germline loops: CDR1 SGHKS, CDR2 YYEKEE (reference sequence). CDR3 coding DNA: TGTGCCAGCAGCCCGCAGGGGGTGCTGACTGAAGCTTTCTTT. It codes for CASSPQGVLTEAFF.

The J gene is TRBJ2-7, the V gene TRBV15, with 8 bases matching TRBD1. CDR3 length equals 14 residues. Germline trimming cut 1 base from V and 4 bases from J; bases unmatched to any gene: 3. Germline CDR1 is LNHNV and CDR2 is YYDKDF (reference sequence). This CDR3 reads CATSRVRGQYEQYF. The CDR3 region has the DNA TGTGCCACCAGCAGAGTCAGGGGGCAGTACGAGCAGTACTTC. Full variable domain (outside the CDR3, taken from reference TRBV15 and TRBJ2-7): DAMVIQNPRYQVTQFGKPVTLSCSQTLNHNVMYWYQQKSSQAPKLLFHYYDKDFNNEADTPDNFQSRRPNTSFCFLDIRSPGLGDTAMYLCATSRVRGQYEQYFGPGTRLTVT.

The V and J genes are TRBV13 and TRBJ2-7; tentative D call: TRBD1 (6 bases). Germline values: CDR1 PRHDT, CDR2 FYEKMQ (reference sequence). The CDR3 is 15 amino acids. The ends were cut back, 3 bases at V and 0 bases at J, with 12 bases in the middle. The CDR3 nucleotides read TGTGCCAGCAGCTTCGAGGGGGTAAGCTCCTACGAGCAGTACTTC. As protein: CASSFEGVSSYEQYF.

This chain uses TRBV30 with TRBJ1-2; a weak D match, TRBD1 (5 bases). The germline gives CDR1 GTSNPN, CDR2 SVGIG (reference sequence). The ends were cut back, 4 bases at V and 6 bases at J, with 21 bases in the middle. The CDR3 is made up of 15 amino acids. CDR3 protein: CAWTYAALGRDGYTF. The CDR3 DNA follows: TGTGCCTGGACTTATGCGGCATTGGGGCGAGATGGCTACACCTTC. Supplemented by reference TRBV30 and TRBJ1-2, the full variable domain reads SQTIHQWPATLVQPVGSPLSLECTVEGTSNPNLYWYRQAAGRGLQLLFYSVGIGQISSEVPQNLSASRPQDRQFILSSKKLLLSDSGFYLCAWTYAALGRDGYTFGSGTRLTVV.